This T cell receptor (beta chain) was captured in a study of blood T cell repertoires in COVID-19. Some clones are missing from TCRdb's copy, which holds only in-frame ones; the method was immunoSEQ multiplex PCR. The table includes fewer than 150,000 clones, around 77% detected once. Germline V gene data show CDR1 as MNHEY and CDR2 as SMNVEV (reference sequence). The ends lost 1 base at V and 3 bases at J; junction bases unmatched: 5. The CDR3 runs to 16 residues. The sample comprised peripheral blood. The TCR originated in a human donor in a cohort sampled during active COVID-19. This chain connects TRBV27 to TRBJ2-3; 9 bases fit TRBD2. CDR3 loop: CASSLWGGGATDTQYF. The CDR3 DNA reads TGTGCCAGCAGTTTATGGGGCGGGGGGGCAACAGATACGCAGTATTTT.